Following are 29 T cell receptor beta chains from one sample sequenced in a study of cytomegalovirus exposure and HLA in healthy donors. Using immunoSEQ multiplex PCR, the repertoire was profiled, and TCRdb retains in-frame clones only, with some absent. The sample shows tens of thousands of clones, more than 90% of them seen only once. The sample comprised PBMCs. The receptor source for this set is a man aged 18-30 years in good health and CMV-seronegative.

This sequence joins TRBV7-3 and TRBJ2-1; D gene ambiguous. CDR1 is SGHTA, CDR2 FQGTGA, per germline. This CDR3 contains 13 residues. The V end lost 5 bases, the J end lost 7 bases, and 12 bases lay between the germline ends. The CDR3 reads CASSERRENEQFF. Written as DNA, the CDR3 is TGTGCCAGCAGCGAGAGGCGTGAGAATGAGCAGTTCTTC.

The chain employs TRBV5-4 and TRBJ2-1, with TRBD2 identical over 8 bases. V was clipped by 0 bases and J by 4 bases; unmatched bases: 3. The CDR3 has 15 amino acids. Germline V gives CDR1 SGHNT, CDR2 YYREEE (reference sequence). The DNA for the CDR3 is TGTGCCAGCAGCTTGGATAGCGGGACTTACAATGAGCAGTTCTTC. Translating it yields CASSLDSGTYNEQFF.

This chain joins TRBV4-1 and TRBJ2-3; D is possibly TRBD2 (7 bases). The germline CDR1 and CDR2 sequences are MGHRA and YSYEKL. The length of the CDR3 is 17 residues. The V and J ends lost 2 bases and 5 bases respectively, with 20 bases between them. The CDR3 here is CASSQPELAEGVDTQYF. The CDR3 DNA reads TGCGCCAGCAGCCAACCTGAGCTAGCGGAGGGGGTAGATACGCAGTATTTT.

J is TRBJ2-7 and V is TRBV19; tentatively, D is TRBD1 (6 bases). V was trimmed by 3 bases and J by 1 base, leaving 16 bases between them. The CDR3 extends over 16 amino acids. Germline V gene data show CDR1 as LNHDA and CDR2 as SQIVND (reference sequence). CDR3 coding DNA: TGTGCCAGTAGTATTTGGTCAGGGGTGGGATCCTACGAGCAGTACTTC. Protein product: CASSIWSGVGSYEQYF.

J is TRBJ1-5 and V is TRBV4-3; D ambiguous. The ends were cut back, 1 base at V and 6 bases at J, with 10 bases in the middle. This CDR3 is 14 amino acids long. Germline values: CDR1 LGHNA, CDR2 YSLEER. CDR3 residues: CASSQVAAVQPQHF. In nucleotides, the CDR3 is TGCGCCAGCAGCCAAGTGGCCGCCGTTCAGCCCCAGCATTTT.

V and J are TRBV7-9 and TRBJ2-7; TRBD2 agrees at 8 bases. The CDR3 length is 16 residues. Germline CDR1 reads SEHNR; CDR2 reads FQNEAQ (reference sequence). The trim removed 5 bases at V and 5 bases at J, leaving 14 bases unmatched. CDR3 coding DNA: TGTGCCAGCAGCCCCCCCACTAGCGGATCCTTGGACGAGCAGTACTTC. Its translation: CASSPPTSGSLDEQYF.

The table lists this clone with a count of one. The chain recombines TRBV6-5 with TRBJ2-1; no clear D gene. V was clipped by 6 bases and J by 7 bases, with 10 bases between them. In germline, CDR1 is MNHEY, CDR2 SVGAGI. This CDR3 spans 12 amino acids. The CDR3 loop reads CASSASFNEQFF. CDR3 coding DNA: TGTGCCAGCAGCGCCAGTTTTAATGAGCAGTTCTTC.

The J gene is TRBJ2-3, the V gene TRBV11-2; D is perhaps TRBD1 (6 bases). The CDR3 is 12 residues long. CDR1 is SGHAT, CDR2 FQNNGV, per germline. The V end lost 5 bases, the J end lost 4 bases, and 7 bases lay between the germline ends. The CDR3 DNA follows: TGTGCCAGCAGCCAGGGGCCAGATACGCAGTATTTT. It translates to CASSQGPDTQYF.

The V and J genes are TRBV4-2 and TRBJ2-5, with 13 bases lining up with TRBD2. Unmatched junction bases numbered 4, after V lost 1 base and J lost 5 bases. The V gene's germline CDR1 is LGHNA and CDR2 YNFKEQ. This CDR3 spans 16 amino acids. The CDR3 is CASSQVPGLAGETQYF. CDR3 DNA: TGTGCCAGCAGCCAAGTCCCGGGACTAGCGGGGGAGACCCAGTACTTC.

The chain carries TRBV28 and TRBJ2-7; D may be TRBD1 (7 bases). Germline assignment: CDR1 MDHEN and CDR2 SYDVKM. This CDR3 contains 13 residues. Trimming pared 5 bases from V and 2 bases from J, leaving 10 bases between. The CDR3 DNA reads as TGTGCCAGCAGTGCAGGGGGGACCTACGAGCAGTACTTC. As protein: CASSAGGTYEQYF.

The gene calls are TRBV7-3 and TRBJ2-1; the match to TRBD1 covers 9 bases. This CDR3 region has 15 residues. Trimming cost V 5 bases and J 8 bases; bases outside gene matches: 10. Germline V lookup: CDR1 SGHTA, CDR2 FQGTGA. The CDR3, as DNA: TGTGCCAGCAGCCACCGGGACAGGGAGTTCGATGAGCAGTTCTTC. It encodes CASSHRDREFDEQFF.

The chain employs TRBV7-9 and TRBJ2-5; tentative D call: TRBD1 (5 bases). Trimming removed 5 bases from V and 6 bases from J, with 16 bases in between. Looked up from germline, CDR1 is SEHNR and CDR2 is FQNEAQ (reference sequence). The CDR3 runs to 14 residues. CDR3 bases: TGTGCCAGCAGCCGCGACAGCGCGACGCAGACCCAGTACTTC. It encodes CASSRDSATQTQYF.

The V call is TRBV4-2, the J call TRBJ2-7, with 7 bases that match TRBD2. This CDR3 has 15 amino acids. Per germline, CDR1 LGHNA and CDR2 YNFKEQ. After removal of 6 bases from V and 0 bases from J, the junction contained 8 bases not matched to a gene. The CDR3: CASRREAFSSYEQYF. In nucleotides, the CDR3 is TGTGCCAGCAGACGGGAGGCTTTCTCCTCCTACGAGCAGTACTTC.

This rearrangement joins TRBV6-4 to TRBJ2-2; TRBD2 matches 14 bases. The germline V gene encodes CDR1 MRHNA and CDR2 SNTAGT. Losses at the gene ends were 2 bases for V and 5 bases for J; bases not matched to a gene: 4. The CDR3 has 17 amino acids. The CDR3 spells CASSDTGLAGETGELFF. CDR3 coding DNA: TGTGCCAGCAGTGACACGGGACTAGCGGGGGAGACCGGGGAGCTGTTTTTT.

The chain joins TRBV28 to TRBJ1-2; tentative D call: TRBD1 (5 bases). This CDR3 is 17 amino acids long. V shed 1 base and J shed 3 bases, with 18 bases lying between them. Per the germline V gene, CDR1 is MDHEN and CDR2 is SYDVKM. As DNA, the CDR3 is TGTGCCAGCAGTTTATCGACGGGATTGGGGGGGGACTATGGCTACACCTTC. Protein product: CASSLSTGLGGDYGYTF.

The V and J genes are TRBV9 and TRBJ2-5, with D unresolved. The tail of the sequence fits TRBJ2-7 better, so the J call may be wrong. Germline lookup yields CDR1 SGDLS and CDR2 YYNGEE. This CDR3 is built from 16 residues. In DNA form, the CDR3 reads TGTGCCAGCAGCGTAGGAGGCACGGCAAGCTCCTACGAGCAGTACTTC. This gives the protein CASSVGGTASSYEQYF.

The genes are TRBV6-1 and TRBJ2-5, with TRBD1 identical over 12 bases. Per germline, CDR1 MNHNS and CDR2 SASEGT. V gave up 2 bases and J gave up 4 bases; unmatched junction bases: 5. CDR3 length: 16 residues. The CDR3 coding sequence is TGTGCCAGCAGTGAAAACCGGGACAGGGGGCGAGAGACCCAGTACTTC. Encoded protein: CASSENRDRGRETQYF.

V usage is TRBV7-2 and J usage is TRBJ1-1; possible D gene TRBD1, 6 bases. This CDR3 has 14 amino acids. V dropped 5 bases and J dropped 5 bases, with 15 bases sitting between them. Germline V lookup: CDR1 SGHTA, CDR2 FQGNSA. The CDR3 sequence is CASSPQGGKTEAFF. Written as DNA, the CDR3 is TGTGCCAGCAGCCCACAGGGTGGGAAGACTGAAGCTTTCTTT.

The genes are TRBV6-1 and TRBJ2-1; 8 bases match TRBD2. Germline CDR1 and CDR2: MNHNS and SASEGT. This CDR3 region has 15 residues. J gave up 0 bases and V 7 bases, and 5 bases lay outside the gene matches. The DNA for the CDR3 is TGTGCCAGCAAAGTCCTAGCGGGCTCCTACAATGAGCAGTTCTTC. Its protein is CASKVLAGSYNEQFF.

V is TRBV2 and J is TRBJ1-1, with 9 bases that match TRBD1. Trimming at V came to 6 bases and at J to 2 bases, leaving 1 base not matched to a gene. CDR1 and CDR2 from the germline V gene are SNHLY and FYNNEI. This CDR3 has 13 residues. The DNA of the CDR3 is TGTGCCAGCAGGGGACAGGGTAACACTGAAGCTTTCTTT. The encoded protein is CASRGQGNTEAFF.

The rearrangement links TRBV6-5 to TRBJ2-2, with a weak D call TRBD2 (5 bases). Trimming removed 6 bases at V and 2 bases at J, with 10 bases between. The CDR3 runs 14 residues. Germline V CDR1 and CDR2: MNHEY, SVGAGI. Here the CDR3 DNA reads TGTGCCAGCAGACGGACTTACAACACCGGGGAGCTGTTTTTT. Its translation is CASRRTYNTGELFF.

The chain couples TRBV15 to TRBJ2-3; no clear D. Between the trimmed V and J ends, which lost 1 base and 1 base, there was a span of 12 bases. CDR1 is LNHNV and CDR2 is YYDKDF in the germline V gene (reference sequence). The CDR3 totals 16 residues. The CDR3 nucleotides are TGTGCCACCAGCAGAGTCTCCCGCGTAGGCACAGATACGCAGTATTTT. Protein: CATSRVSRVGTDTQYF.

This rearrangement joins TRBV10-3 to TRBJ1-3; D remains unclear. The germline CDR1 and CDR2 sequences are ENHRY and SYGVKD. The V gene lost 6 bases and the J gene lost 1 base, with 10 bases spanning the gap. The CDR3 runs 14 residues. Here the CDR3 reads CAISGAASGNTIYF. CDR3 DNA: TGTGCCATCAGCGGCGCGGCTTCTGGAAACACCATATATTTT.

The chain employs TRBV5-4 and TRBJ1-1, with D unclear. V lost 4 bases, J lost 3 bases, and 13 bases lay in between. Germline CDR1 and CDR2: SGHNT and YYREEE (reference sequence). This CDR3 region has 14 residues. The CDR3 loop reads CASSNPGVYTEAFF. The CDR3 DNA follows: TGTGCCAGCAGCAACCCCGGGGTCTACACTGAAGCTTTCTTT.

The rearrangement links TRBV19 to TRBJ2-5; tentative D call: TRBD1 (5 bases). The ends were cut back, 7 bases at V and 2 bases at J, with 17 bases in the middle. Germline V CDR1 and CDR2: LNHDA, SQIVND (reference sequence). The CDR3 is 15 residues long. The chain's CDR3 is CASTLGTGRQETQYF. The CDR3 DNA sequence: TGTGCCAGTACCCTAGGAACAGGCCGGCAAGAGACCCAGTACTTC.

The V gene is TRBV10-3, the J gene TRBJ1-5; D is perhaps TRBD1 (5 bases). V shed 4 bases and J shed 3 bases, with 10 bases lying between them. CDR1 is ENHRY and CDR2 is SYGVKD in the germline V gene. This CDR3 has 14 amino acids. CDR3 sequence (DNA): TGTGCCATCAGTGGGGGGGTTAACAATCAGCCCCAGCATTTT. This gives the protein CAISGGVNNQPQHF.

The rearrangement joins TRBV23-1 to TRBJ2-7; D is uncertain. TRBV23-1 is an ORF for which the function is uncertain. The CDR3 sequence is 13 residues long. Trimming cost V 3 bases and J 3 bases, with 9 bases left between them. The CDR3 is CASSHRVLYEQYF. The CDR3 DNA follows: TGCGCCAGCAGTCACCGGGTCCTCTACGAGCAGTACTTC.

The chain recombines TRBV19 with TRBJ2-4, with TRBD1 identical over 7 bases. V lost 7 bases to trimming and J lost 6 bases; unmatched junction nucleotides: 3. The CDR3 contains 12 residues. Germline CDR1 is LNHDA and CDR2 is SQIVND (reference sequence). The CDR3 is CASKAGGNIQYF. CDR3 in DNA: TGTGCCAGTAAGGCAGGGGGAAACATTCAGTACTTC. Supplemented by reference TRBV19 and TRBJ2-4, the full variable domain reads DGGITQSPKYLFRKEGQNVTLSCEQNLNHDAMYWYRQDPGQGLRLIYYSQIVNDFQKGDIAEGYSVSREKKESFPLTVTSAQKNPTAFYLCASKAGGNIQYFGAGTRLSVL.

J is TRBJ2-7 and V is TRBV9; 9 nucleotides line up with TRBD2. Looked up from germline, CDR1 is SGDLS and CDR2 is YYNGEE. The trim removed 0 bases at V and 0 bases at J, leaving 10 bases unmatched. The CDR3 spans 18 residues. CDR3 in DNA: TGTGCCAGCAGCGTAGGACTAGCGGCCGCGGATTACTCCTACGAGCAGTACTTC. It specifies CASSVGLAAADYSYEQYF.